A selection of T cell receptor beta chains follows, all from one sample in a study of shared clonotypes between healthy human individuals. Produced via immunoSEQ multiplex PCR; TCRdb's table is partial and in-frame only. The sample includes over a million clones, about 76% of them seen just once. Sample: memory CD4+ T cells sorted from blood. The receptors originated from a man younger than 35 in good health. Each CDR3 is given with its conserved first and last residue. D genes are given only for firm matches. Not every row has a clone size; where given, it reads once, few, many or a size class.

>TRBV30|NA|12|NA|TRBJ2-5
CAWSVQEETQYF
TGTGCCTGGAGTGTACAGGAGGAGACCCAGTACTTC
>TRBV2|NA|14|TRBD2|TRBJ2-1
CASTGAGLAIIQFF
TGTGCCAGCACCGGAGCGGGGCTAGCTATTATTCAGTTCTTC
>TRBV7-9|NA|13|NA|TRBJ1-4
CASSRLTNEKLFF
TGTGCCAGCAGCCGACTAACTAATGAAAAACTGTTTTTT
>TRBV7-3|NA|13|TRBD2|TRBJ2-1
CASSLGSGVEQFF
TGTGCCAGCAGCTTAGGTAGCGGGGTTGAGCAGTTCTTC
>TRBV30|few|15|TRBD2|TRBJ2-5
CAWSVTGRDRKTQYF
TGTGCCTGGAGTGTAACCGGGAGGGACCGAAAGACCCAGTACTTC
>TRBV19|NA|14|TRBD1|TRBJ2-7
CASSSDRDSYEQYF
TGTGCCAGTAGTTCCGACAGGGACTCCTACGAGCAGTACTTC
>TRBV9|few|15|TRBD1|TRBJ2-2
CASSEQGADTGELFF
TGTGCCAGCAGCGAACAGGGGGCGGACACCGGGGAGCTGTTTTTT
>TRBV5-1|NA|16|NA|TRBJ2-1
CASSFLQAASYNEQFF
TGCGCCAGCAGCTTCCTCCAAGCGGCCTCCTACAATGAGCAGTTCTTC
>TRBV6-1|NA|15|TRBD2|TRBJ2-5
CASSLTGTIKETQYF
TGTGCCAGCAGTCTTACCGGGACTATCAAAGAGACCCAGTACTTC
>TRBV2|NA|14|TRBD1|TRBJ1-5
CASGMDRANQPQHF
TGTGCCAGCGGAATGGACAGGGCCAATCAGCCCCAGCATTTT
>TRBV18|NA|15|TRBD2|TRBJ2-1
CASSPNLAGGDEQFF
TGTGCCAGCTCACCGAATCTAGCGGGAGGTGATGAGCAGTTCTTC
>TRBV6-5|NA|15|NA|TRBJ1-6
CASSYSPDGNSPLHF
TGTGCCAGCAGTTACTCCCCGGACGGTAATTCACCCCTCCACTTT
>TRBV5-5|NA|13|NA|TRBJ2-7
CASSLGTGLGQYF
TGTGCCAGCAGCTTGGGGACAGGACTAGGGCAGTACTTC
>TRBV9|many|14|NA|TRBJ2-5
CASSVGLSQETQYF
TGTGCCAGCAGCGTAGGTCTTAGCCAAGAGACCCAGTACTTC
>TRBV7-9|NA|15|NA|TRBJ2-3
CASKFSAGTTDTQYF
TGTGCCAGCAAATTTAGCGCGGGTACTACAGATACGCAGTATTTT
>TRBV9|once|15|TRBD1|TRBJ2-1
CASKSEDRGYNEQFF
TGTGCCAGCAAATCAGAGGACAGGGGCTACAATGAGCAGTTCTTC
>TRBV5-1|NA|13|NA|TRBJ1-2
CASSLAQNYGYTF
TGCGCCAGCAGCTTGGCGCAGAACTATGGCTACACCTTC
>TRBV2|NA|14|TRBD1|TRBJ1-6
CASRGQGTNSPLHF
TGTGCCAGCAGAGGACAGGGGACTAATTCACCCCTCCACTTT
>TRBV19|NA|15|TRBD2|TRBJ2-7
CASSTLLADSYEQYF
TGTGCCAGTAGTACCCTCCTAGCGGACTCCTACGAGCAGTACTTC
>TRBV5-1|NA|15|NA|TRBJ1-6
CASSPGTPLGSPLHF
TGCGCCAGCAGCCCCGGGACCCCCCTTGGTTCACCCCTCCACTTT
>TRBV25-1|once|17|NA|TRBJ2-5
CAPARTPVWGCSKTQYF
TGTGCCCCAGCTCGGACGCCTGTGTGGGGTTGTAGTAAGACCCAGTACTTC
>TRBV7-2|NA|12|NA|TRBJ2-7
CASSLRGYEQYF
TGTGCCAGCAGCCTACGAGGCTACGAGCAGTACTTC
>TRBV5-1|NA|14|TRBD2|TRBJ2-1
CASSLRTSGGEQFF
TGCGCCAGCAGCTTGCGGACTAGCGGGGGGGAGCAGTTCTTC
>TRBV9|NA|14|TRBD1|TRBJ1-4
CASSVGQGVGKLFF
TGTGCCAGCAGCGTAGGGCAGGGGGTCGGAAAACTGTTTTTT
>TRBV10-2|NA|14|NA|TRBJ2-3
CASSRTGGTDTQYF
TGCGCCAGCAGCCGGACCGGGGGCACAGATACGCAGTATTTT
>TRBV5-4|NA|16|TRBD2|TRBJ2-5
CASSTRLAGGGETQYF
TGTGCCAGCAGCACCCGACTAGCGGGGGGTGGGGAGACCCAGTACTTC
>TRBV28|few|13|NA|TRBJ1-5
CAGAGGPNQPQHF
TGTGCCGGGGCCGGGGGGCCTAATCAGCCCCAGCATTTT
>TRBV5-1|NA|15|NA|TRBJ2-1
CASAPTAGSYNEQFF
TGCGCCAGCGCTCCAACGGCAGGGTCCTACAATGAGCAGTTCTTC
>TRBV9|many|14|NA|TRBJ2-7
CASSVGSGSYEQYF
TGTGCCAGCAGCGTAGGCAGCGGCTCCTACGAGCAGTACTTC
>TRBV2|once|14|TRBD2|TRBJ2-5
CASSGGGGQETQYF
TGTGCCAGCAGTGGGGGCGGGGGTCAAGAGACCCAGTACTTC
>TRBV4-3|NA|15|NA|TRBJ2-1
CASSPSGTKNNEQFF
TGCGCCAGCAGCCCATCCGGGACAAAAAACAATGAGCAGTTCTTC
>TRBV5-6|NA|17|TRBD1|TRBJ1-4
CASRSGQASSFNEKLFF
TGTGCCAGCAGGTCGGGACAGGCTTCCTCATTTAATGAAAAACTGTTTTTT